What follows are 2 T cell receptor beta chains derived from one specimen sequenced in a study of PD-L1 blockade in urothelial cancer. This sample's time point: peripheral blood 6 weeks after treatment start. Clones were sequenced by immunoSEQ multiplex PCR, and TCRdb holds only the in-frame ones, with some missing. The sample has 40,000 to 45,000 clones, about 85% seen once. Source: PBMCs, taken around atezolizumab (anti-PD-L1) treatment. The receptors here all came from an older man with urothelial cancer.

The rearrangement joins TRBV7-8 to TRBJ2-3, with no clear D. The CDR3 consists of 15 residues. Trimming pared 1 base from V and 6 bases from J, leaving 14 bases between. Germline V gene sequence: CDR1 SGHVS, CDR2 FQNEAQ. CDR3 region: CASSLVSPVRDTQYF. The CDR3 nucleotides read TGTGCCAGCAGCTTAGTCTCACCCGTGCGGGATACGCAGTATTTT.

CDR3 in DNA: TGTGCCAGCATGGCGGGGACCGCTGGAAACACCATATATTTT. Translation: CASMAGTAGNTIYF. The chain uses TRBV6-1 and TRBJ1-3, with D possibly matching TRBD1 (5 bases). This CDR3 comprises 14 residues. The V gene lost 7 bases and the J gene lost 2 bases, with 12 bases spanning the gap. Germline V gene lookup returns CDR1 MNHNS and CDR2 SASEGT.